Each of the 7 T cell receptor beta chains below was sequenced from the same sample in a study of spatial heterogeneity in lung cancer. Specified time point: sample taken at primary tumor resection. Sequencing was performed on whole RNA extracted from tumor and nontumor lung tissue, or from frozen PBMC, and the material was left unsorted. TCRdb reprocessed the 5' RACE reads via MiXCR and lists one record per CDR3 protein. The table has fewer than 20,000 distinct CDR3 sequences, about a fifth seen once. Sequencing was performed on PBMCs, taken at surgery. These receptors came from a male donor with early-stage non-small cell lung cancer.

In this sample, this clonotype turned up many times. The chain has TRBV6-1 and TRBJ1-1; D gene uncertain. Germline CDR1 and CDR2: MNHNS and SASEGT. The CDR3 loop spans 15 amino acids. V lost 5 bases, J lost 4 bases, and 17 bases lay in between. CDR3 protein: CASSLGRIKVTEAFF. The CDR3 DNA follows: TGTGCCAGCAGTTTAGGCCGGATCAAGGTCACTGAAGCTTTCTTT.

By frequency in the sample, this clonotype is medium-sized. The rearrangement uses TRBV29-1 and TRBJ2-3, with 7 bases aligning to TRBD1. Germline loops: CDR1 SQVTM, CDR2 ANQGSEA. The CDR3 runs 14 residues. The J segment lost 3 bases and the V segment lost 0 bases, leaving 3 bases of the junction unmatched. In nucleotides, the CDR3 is TGCAGCGTTGAAGATCCAGGGGGTACAGATACGCAGTATTTT. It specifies CSVEDPGGTDTQYF.

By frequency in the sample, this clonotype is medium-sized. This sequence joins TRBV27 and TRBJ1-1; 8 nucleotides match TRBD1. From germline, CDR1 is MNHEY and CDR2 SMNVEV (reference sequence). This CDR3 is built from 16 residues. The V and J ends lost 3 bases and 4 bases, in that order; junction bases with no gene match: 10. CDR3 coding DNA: TGTGCCAGCAGTTTTTTTCAGGGGGCGTTCCGCACTGAAGCTTTCTTT. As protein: CASSFFQGAFRTEAFF.

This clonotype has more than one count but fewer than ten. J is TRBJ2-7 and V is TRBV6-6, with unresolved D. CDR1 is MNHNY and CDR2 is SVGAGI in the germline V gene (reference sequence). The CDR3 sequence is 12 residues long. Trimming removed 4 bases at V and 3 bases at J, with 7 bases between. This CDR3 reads CASSSTDYEQYF. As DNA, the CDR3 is TGTGCCAGCAGTTCCACAGACTACGAGCAGTACTTC.

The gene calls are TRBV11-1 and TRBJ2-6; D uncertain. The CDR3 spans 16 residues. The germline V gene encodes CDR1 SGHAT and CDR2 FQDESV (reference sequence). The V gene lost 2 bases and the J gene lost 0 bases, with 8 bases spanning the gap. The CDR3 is CASSLTQFSGANVLTF. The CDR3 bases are TGTGCCAGCAGCTTAACCCAATTCTCTGGGGCCAACGTCCTGACTTTC.

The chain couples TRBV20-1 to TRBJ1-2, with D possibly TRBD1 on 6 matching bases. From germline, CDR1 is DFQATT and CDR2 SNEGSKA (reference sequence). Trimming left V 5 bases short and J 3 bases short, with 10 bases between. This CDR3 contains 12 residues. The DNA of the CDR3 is TGCAGTGCTCGCTCAGGGGACTATGGCTACACCTTC. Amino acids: CSARSGDYGYTF.

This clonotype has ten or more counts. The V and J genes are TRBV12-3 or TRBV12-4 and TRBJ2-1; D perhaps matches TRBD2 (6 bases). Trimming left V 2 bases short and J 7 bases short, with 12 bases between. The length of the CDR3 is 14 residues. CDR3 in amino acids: CASSLSRGGNEQFF. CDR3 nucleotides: TGTGCCAGCAGTTTATCGCGGGGTGGGAATGAGCAGTTCTTC.